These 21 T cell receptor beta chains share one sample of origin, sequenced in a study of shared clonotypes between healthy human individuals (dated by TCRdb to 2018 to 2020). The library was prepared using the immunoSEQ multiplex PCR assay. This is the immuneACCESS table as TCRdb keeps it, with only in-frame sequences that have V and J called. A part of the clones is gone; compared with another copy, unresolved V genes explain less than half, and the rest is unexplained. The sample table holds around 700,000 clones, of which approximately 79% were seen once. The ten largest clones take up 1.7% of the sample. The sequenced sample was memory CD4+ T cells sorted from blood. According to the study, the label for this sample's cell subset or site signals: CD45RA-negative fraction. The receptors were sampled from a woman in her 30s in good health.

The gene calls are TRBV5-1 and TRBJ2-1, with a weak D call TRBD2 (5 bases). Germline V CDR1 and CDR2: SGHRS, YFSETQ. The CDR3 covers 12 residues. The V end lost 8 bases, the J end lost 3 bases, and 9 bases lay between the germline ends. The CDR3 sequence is CASGSGYNEQFF. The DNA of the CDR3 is TGCGCCAGTGGAAGCGGCTACAATGAGCAGTTCTTC.

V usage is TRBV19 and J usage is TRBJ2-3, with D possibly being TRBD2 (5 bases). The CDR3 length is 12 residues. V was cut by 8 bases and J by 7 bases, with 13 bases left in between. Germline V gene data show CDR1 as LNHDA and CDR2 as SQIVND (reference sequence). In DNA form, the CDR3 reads TGTGCCAGTGGGTTCCCGGGAAATACGCAGTATTTT. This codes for CASGFPGNTQYF.

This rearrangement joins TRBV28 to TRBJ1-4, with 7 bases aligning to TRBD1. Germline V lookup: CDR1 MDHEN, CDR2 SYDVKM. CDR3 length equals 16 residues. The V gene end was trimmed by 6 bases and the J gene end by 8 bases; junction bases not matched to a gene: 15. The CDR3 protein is CASSPWATGLEEKLFF. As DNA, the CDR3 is TGTGCCAGCAGCCCCTGGGCGACAGGGCTTGAGGAAAAACTGTTTTTT.

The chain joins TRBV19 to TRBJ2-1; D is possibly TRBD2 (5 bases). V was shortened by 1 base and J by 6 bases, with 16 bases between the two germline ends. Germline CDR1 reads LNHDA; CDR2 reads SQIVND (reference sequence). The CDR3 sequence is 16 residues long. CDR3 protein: CASSIVPALVANEQFF. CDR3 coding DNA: TGTGCCAGTAGTATAGTGCCCGCACTAGTGGCCAATGAGCAGTTCTTC.

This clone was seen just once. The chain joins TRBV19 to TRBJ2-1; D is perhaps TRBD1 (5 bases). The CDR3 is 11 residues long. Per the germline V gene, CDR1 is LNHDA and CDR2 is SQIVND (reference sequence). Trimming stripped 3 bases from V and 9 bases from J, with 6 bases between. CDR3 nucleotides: TGTGCCAGTAGTATGGGGCGTGAGCAGTTCTTC. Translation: CASSMGREQFF.

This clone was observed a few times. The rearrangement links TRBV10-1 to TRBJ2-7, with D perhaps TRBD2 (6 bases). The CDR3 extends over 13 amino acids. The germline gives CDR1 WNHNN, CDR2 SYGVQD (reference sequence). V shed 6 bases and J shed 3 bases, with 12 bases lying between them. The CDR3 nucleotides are TGCGCCAGCAGCCTCGGGACTCACTACGAGCAGTACTTC. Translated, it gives CASSLGTHYEQYF.

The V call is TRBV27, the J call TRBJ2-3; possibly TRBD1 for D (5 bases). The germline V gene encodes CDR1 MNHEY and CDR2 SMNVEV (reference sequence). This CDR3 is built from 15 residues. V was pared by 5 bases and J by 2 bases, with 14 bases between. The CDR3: CASSHRQLPTDTQYF. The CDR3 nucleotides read TGTGCCAGCAGTCATCGACAGCTACCCACAGATACGCAGTATTTT.

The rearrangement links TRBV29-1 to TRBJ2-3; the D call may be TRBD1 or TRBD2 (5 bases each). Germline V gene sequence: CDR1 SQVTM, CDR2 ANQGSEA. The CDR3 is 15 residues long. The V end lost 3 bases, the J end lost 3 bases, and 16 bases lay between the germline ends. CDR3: CSVEPDTGKTDTQYF. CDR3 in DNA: TGCAGCGTTGAGCCGGACACGGGGAAGACAGATACGCAGTATTTT.

The CDR3 sequence is CASSFGSQNIQYF. DNA for the CDR3: TGTGCCAGCAGCTTCGGCAGCCAAAACATTCAGTACTTC. The chain recombines TRBV11-2 with TRBJ2-4; D remains ambiguous. V was trimmed by 3 bases and J by 5 bases, leaving 8 bases between them. The germline CDR1 and CDR2 sequences are SGHAT and FQNNGV. CDR3 size: 13 residues.

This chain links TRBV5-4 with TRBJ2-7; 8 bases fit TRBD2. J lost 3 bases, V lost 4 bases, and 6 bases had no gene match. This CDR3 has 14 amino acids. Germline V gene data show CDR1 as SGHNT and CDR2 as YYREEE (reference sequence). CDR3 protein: CASSVTSGNYEQYF. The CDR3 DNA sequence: TGTGCCAGCAGCGTAACTAGCGGCAACTACGAGCAGTACTTC.

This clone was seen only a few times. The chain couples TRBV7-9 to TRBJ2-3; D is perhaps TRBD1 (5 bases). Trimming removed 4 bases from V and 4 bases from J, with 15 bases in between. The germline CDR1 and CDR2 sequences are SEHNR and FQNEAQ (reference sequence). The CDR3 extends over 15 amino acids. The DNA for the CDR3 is TGTGCCAGCAGCTCAAGTTGGCAGGGCCCAGATACGCAGTATTTT. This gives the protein CASSSSWQGPDTQYF.

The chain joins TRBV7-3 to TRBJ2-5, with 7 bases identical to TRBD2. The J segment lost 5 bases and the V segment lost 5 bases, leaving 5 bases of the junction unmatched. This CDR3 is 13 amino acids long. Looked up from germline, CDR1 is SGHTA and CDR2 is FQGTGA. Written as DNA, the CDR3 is TGTGCCAGCAGCCTGGGAGGGTTTGAGACCCAGTACTTC. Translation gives CASSLGGFETQYF.

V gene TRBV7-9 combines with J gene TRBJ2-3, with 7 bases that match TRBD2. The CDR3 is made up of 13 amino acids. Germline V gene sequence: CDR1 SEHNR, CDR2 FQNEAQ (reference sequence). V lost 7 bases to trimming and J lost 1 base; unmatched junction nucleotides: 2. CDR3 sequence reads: CASTLAGTDTQYF. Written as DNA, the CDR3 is TGTGCCAGCACGCTAGCGGGCACAGATACGCAGTATTTT.

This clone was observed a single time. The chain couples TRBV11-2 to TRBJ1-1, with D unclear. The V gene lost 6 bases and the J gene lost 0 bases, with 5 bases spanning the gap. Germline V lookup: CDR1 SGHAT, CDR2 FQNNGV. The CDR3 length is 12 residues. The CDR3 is CASRKMNTEAFF. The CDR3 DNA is TGTGCCAGCAGAAAGATGAACACTGAAGCTTTCTTT.

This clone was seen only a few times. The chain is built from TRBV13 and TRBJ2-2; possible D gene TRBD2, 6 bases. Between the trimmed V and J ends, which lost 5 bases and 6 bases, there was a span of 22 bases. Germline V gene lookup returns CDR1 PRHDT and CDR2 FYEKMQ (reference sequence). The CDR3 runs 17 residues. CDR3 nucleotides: TGTGCCAGCAGCCCCCCCGTGGGACTCCTGAGGGCCGGGGAGCTGTTTTTT. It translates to CASSPPVGLLRAGELFF.

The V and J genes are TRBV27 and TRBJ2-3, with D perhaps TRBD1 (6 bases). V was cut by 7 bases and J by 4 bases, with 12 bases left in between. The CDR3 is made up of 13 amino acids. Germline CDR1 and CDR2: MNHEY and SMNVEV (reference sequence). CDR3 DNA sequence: TGTGCCAGCAAGGACAGCTCCCCAGATACGCAGTATTTT. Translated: CASKDSSPDTQYF.

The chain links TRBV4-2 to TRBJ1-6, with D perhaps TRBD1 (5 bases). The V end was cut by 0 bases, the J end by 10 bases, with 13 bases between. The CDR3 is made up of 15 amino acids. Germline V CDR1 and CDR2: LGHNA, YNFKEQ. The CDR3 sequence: CASSQDRQKGSPLHF. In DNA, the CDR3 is TGTGCCAGCAGCCAAGATCGCCAAAAGGGGTCACCCCTCCACTTT.

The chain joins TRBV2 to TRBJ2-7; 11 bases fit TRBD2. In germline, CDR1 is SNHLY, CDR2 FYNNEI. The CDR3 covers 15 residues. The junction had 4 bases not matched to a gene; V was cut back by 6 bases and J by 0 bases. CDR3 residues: CASRPGLAASYEQYF. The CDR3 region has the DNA TGTGCCAGCAGGCCGGGACTAGCGGCCTCCTACGAGCAGTACTTC.

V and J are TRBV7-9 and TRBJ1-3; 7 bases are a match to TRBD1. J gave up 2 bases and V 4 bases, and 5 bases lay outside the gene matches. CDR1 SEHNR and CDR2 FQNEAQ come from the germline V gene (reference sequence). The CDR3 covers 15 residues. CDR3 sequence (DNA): TGTGCCAGCAGCTCGACAGGGAGGGCTGGAAACACCATATATTTT. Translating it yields CASSSTGRAGNTIYF. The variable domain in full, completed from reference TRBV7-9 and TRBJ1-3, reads DTGVSQNPRHKITKRGQNVTFRCDPISEHNRLYWYRQTLGQGPEFLTYFQNEAQLEKSRLLSDRFSAERPKGSFSTLEIQRTEQGDSAMYLCASSSTGRAGNTIYFGEGSWLTVV.

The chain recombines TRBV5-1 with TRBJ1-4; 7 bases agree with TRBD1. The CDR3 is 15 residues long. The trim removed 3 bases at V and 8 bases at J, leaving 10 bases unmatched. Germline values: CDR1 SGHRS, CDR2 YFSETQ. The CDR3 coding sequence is TGCGCCAGCAGCTATACAGGGGCGTCGGAAGAAAAACTGTTTTTT. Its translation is CASSYTGASEEKLFF.

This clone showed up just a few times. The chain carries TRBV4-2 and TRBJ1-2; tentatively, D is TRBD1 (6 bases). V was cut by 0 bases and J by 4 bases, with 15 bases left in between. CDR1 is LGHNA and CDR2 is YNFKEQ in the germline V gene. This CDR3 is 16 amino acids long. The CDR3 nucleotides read TGTGCCAGCAGCCAAGAGAAGAGGGGGGCGACCTATGGCTACACCTTC. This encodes CASSQEKRGATYGYTF.